Listed here are 30 T cell receptor beta chains from one sample, sequenced in a study of blood T cell repertoires in COVID-19. Generated by immunoSEQ multiplex PCR, the TCRdb table keeps only in-frame clones and is missing some. The sample lists over 150,000 clones; 70% to 85% were seen once. Sequenced material: peripheral blood. Receptors originate from a human donor in a cohort sampled during active COVID-19.

The V and J genes are TRBV9 and TRBJ1-5, with 8 bases that match TRBD1. V shed 4 bases and J 0 bases; nucleotides not matched to a gene: 3. Germline V gene data show CDR1 as SGDLS and CDR2 as YYNGEE. The CDR3 totals 15 residues. The CDR3 loop is CASSQTGASNQPQHF. CDR3 nucleotide sequence: TGTGCCAGCAGCCAGACAGGGGCTAGCAATCAGCCCCAGCATTTT.

CDR3 nucleotides: TGTGCCAGCAGTTACAGCGGACGGTATAGCAATCAGCCCCAGCATTTT. Translating gives CASSYSGRYSNQPQHF. The rearrangement joins TRBV6-6 to TRBJ1-5, with D unclear. The CDR3 is 16 amino acids. Germline V gene lookup returns CDR1 MNHNY and CDR2 SVGAGI (reference sequence). V shed 2 bases and J shed 0 bases, with 11 bases lying between them.

This rearrangement joins TRBV5-1 to TRBJ1-1; 9 nucleotides agree with TRBD1. V trimming: 4 bases; J trimming: 5 bases; junction bases outside the gene matches: 6. Per germline, CDR1 SGHRS and CDR2 YFSETQ. The CDR3 runs to 14 residues. CDR3 sequence: CASSAGQGRTEAFF. In DNA, the CDR3 is TGCGCCAGCAGCGCTGGACAGGGGAGAACTGAAGCTTTCTTT.

The chain recombines TRBV3-1 (or the pseudogene TRBV3-2) with TRBJ2-1, with 7 bases fitting TRBD1. The CDR3 is 15 residues long. The J segment lost 8 bases and the V segment lost 3 bases, leaving 10 bases of the junction unmatched. CDR1 LGHDT and CDR2 YNNKEL come from the germline V gene (reference sequence). CDR3 bases: TGTGCCAGCAGCCAGTTCCGGGACAGTTCCGATGAGCAGTTCTTC. Translating it yields CASSQFRDSSDEQFF.

The chain is built from TRBV6-2 or TRBV6-3 and TRBJ2-1; the match to TRBD2 covers 12 bases. J gave up 2 bases and V 0 bases, and 2 bases lay outside the gene matches. CDR1 and CDR2 (germline): MNHEY, SVGEGT. CDR3 size: 17 residues. The CDR3 spells CASSYSLAGGTYNEQFF. For the CDR3, the DNA is TGTGCCAGCAGTTACTCGCTAGCGGGGGGGACCTACAATGAGCAGTTCTTC.

The chain joins TRBV6-6 to TRBJ1-2, with D possibly being TRBD1 (5 bases). V dropped 4 bases and J dropped 5 bases, with 11 bases sitting between them. The CDR3 is 13 amino acids. Germline assignment: CDR1 MNHNY and CDR2 SVGAGI (reference sequence). The CDR3 sequence is CASSFDSEYGYTF. The CDR3 nucleotides read TGTGCCAGCAGTTTTGACAGCGAATATGGCTACACCTTC.

The rearrangement uses TRBV2 and TRBJ2-7; a possible D gene is TRBD2 (6 bases). This CDR3 spans 14 amino acids. Germline CDR1 reads SNHLY; CDR2 reads FYNNEI. V dropped 3 bases and J dropped 3 bases, with 12 bases sitting between them. Here the CDR3 DNA reads TGTGCCAGCAGTGAGTTTGGGACTGACTACGAGCAGTACTTC. It translates to CASSEFGTDYEQYF.

This chain connects TRBV19 to TRBJ2-1, with 11 bases matching TRBD2. The CDR3 totals 15 residues. Germline V gene data show CDR1 as LNHDA and CDR2 as SQIVND (reference sequence). Trimming cost V 5 bases and J 12 bases; bases outside gene matches: 12. CDR3 bases: TGTGCCAGTAGTCAAACTAGCGGGGGCCCTGGGGGGCAGTTCTTC. Translation gives CASSQTSGGPGGQFF.

V gene TRBV11-2 combines with J gene TRBJ2-7, with D possibly matching TRBD2 (5 bases). Trimming cost V 4 bases and J 3 bases, with 10 bases left between them. The CDR3 spans 13 residues. The germline V gene has CDR1 SGHAT and CDR2 FQNNGV. CDR3 protein: CASSSQEGYEQYF. For the CDR3, the DNA is TGTGCCAGCAGCTCCCAAGAGGGCTACGAGCAGTACTTC.

The rearrangement joins TRBV23-1 to TRBJ2-1; 9 positions agree with TRBD1. TRBV23-1 is an ORF, with its function uncertain. The CDR3 loop spans 19 amino acids. Losses at the gene ends were 0 bases for V and 1 base for J; bases not matched to a gene: 10. The CDR3 DNA sequence: TGCGCCAGCAGTCAATCGGTGGACAGGGGATTGTTGTCCTACAATGAGCAGTTCTTC. As protein: CASSQSVDRGLLSYNEQFF.

V is TRBV5-6 and J is TRBJ1-1; maybe TRBD1 (5 bases). This CDR3 is 14 amino acids long. CDR1 SGHDT and CDR2 YYEEEE come from the germline V gene. The germline V and J ends were trimmed by 4 bases and 3 bases, with 13 bases remaining between them. Here the CDR3 DNA reads TGTGCCAGCAGCACCCAGGGAGGGCACACTGAAGCTTTCTTT. Its translation is CASSTQGGHTEAFF.

V usage is TRBV6-1 and J usage is TRBJ2-7; the D is unclear. The CDR3 covers 12 residues. Trimming took 2 bases from V and 3 from J, leaving 5 bases between them. Germline V gene sequence: CDR1 MNHNS, CDR2 SASEGT. In DNA, the CDR3 is TGTGCCAGCAGTGAAACAGACTACGAGCAGTACTTC. Its translation is CASSETDYEQYF.

The rearrangement links TRBV19 to TRBJ1-4; D remains ambiguous. The V end lost 6 bases, the J end lost 2 bases, and 13 bases lay between the germline ends. The CDR3 totals 15 residues. CDR1 is LNHDA, CDR2 SQIVND, per germline (reference sequence). CDR3 nucleotides: TGTGCCAGTAGGCTGGCGGGGAGGACTAATGAAAAACTGTTTTTT. It encodes CASRLAGRTNEKLFF. The full variable domain, in which reference TRBV19 and TRBJ1-4 provide the parts outside the CDR3, is DGGITQSPKYLFRKEGQNVTLSCEQNLNHDAMYWYRQDPGQGLRLIYYSQIVNDFQKGDIAEGYSVSREKKESFPLTVTSAQKNPTAFYLCASRLAGRTNEKLFFGSGTQLSVL.

The chain joins TRBV6-5 to TRBJ1-1; a possible D gene is TRBD1 (5 bases). This CDR3 spans 13 amino acids. V dropped 6 bases and J dropped 4 bases, with 12 bases sitting between them. Germline CDR1 and CDR2: MNHEY and SVGAGI. The CDR3, as DNA: TGTGCCAGCAGCGCCTCCGGGGGCACTGAAGCTTTCTTT. Translating it yields CASSASGGTEAFF.

The chain carries TRBV6-5 and TRBJ2-5, with TRBD2 matching over 7 bases. The CDR3 runs 14 residues. Germline CDR1 reads MNHEY; CDR2 reads SVGAGI. V gave up 7 bases and J gave up 4 bases; unmatched junction bases: 9. The CDR3 DNA reads as TGTGCCAGCAATAACGCGGGGAGGGGAGAGACCCAGTACTTC. Protein: CASNNAGRGETQYF.

The table lists this clone with a count of one. The chain couples TRBV5-1 to TRBJ2-3; tentatively, D is TRBD2 (6 bases). V gave up 3 bases and J gave up 2 bases, with 10 bases separating them. Germline V lookup: CDR1 SGHRS, CDR2 YFSETQ. The CDR3 length is 14 residues. For the CDR3, the DNA is TGCGCCAGCAGCTCACGGGGGATCACAGATACGCAGTATTTT. Amino acid sequence: CASSSRGITDTQYF.

This clone has a handful of counts. The rearrangement links TRBV5-5 to TRBJ2-7; the match to TRBD1 covers 8 bases. The germline CDR1 and CDR2 sequences are SGHKS and YYEKEE (reference sequence). This CDR3 is 16 amino acids long. J was trimmed by 0 bases and V by 1 base; bases with no gene match: 6. The CDR3 bases are TGTGCCAGCAGCTTGAGAGACAGGGGCCTCTCCTACGAGCAGTACTTC. This translates into CASSLRDRGLSYEQYF.

The V call is TRBV7-8, the J call TRBJ1-2, with D unresolved. The length of the CDR3 is 14 residues. V lost 5 bases and J 5 bases, leaving 15 bases between the germline ends. CDR1 and CDR2 from the germline V gene are SGHVS and FQNEAQ. In nucleotides, the CDR3 is TGTGCCAGCAGCCTTGCTCAGGATGCGTATGGCTACACCTTC. Amino acid sequence: CASSLAQDAYGYTF.

The chain employs TRBV7-9 and TRBJ1-1; no definite D call. V was cut by 0 bases and J by 11 bases, with 13 bases left in between. The length of the CDR3 is 13 residues. Germline V gene data show CDR1 as SEHNR and CDR2 as FQNEAQ (reference sequence). For the CDR3, the DNA is TGTGCCAGCAGCTTAGCATCGGGAGGTCGCGCTTTCTTT. This sequence encodes CASSLASGGRAFF.

V usage is TRBV10-2 and J usage is TRBJ2-7; the match to TRBD1 covers 9 bases. Looked up from germline, CDR1 is WSHSY and CDR2 is SAAADI. The CDR3 runs 14 residues. Germline trimming cut 7 bases from V and 0 bases from J; bases unmatched to any gene: 4. This chain's CDR3 is CASTGTGSSYEQYF. The CDR3 coding sequence is TGCGCCAGCACCGGGACAGGGAGCTCCTACGAGCAGTACTTC.

This rearrangement joins TRBV5-4 to TRBJ1-2; 9 bases line up with TRBD1. This CDR3 has 12 residues. Trimming removed 1 base from V and 8 bases from J; junction bases left unmatched: 0. Germline-derived CDR1 and CDR2 are SGHNT and YYREEE (reference sequence). This chain's CDR3 is CASSLTGGGYTF. CDR3 sequence (DNA): TGTGCCAGCAGCTTGACAGGGGGCGGCTACACCTTC.

This chain joins TRBV7-6 and TRBJ2-5; D is ambiguous. Germline V gives CDR1 SGHVS, CDR2 FNYEAQ. The CDR3 has 15 residues. Trimming took 1 base from V and 2 from J, leaving 11 bases between them. Here the CDR3 reads CASSLVIESQETQYF. CDR3 sequence (DNA): TGTGCCAGCAGCTTAGTAATAGAGTCTCAAGAGACCCAGTACTTC.

This chain joins TRBV6-1 and TRBJ1-6, with D maybe TRBD1 (6 bases). The CDR3 totals 15 residues. Germline assignment: CDR1 MNHNS and CDR2 SASEGT. V was trimmed by 2 bases and J by 5 bases, leaving 10 bases between them. CDR3 nucleotides: TGTGCCAGCAGTGAATCTAGGACAGATAATTCACCCCTCCACTTT. As protein: CASSESRTDNSPLHF.

This clone was detected a few times. This chain connects TRBV6-5 to TRBJ1-2; the match to TRBD1 covers 9 bases. The J segment lost 7 bases and the V segment lost 4 bases, leaving 10 bases of the junction unmatched. Germline loops: CDR1 MNHEY, CDR2 SVGAGI. The CDR3 is 15 residues long. CDR3 loop: CASSSSIGTGTGYTF. CDR3 in DNA: TGTGCCAGCAGTTCATCTATCGGGACAGGGACTGGCTACACCTTC.

The V call is TRBV5-1, the J call TRBJ2-1; tentative D call: TRBD2 (6 bases). With 4 bases removed from V and 7 bases from J, the gap between germline ends came to 15 bases. This CDR3 contains 14 residues. Per the germline V gene, CDR1 is SGHRS and CDR2 is YFSETQ. The CDR3 DNA follows: TGCGCCAGCAGCCCCCCGACCGGGGGAAATGAGCAGTTCTTC. Amino acid sequence: CASSPPTGGNEQFF.

The gene calls are TRBV9 and TRBJ2-7; no clear D gene. Trimming shortened V by 3 bases and J by 2 bases, and 9 bases separated the two germline ends. The CDR3 length is 13 residues. The germline V gene has CDR1 SGDLS and CDR2 YYNGEE. CDR3 in DNA: TGTGCCAGCAGCGGAACTCAAACCTACGAGCAGTACTTC. Translated: CASSGTQTYEQYF.

This chain connects TRBV5-1 to TRBJ1-1; no reliable D call. V dropped 5 bases and J dropped 2 bases, with 10 bases sitting between them. CDR3 length: 13 residues. The germline V gene has CDR1 SGHRS and CDR2 YFSETQ. CDR3 DNA sequence: TGCGCCAGCAGGGAGGGTCCAAACACTGAAGCTTTCTTT. Residues: CASREGPNTEAFF. Full variable domain (remainder filled in from reference TRBV5-1 and TRBJ1-1): KAGVTQTPRYLIKTRGQQVTLSCSPISGHRSVSWYQQTPGQGLQFLFEYFSETQRNKGNFPGRFSGRQFSNSRSEMNVSTLELGDSALYLCASREGPNTEAFFGQGTRLTVV.

The gene calls are TRBV14 and TRBJ2-7; D might be TRBD2 (6 bases). The CDR3 totals 13 residues. V lost 4 bases and J lost 7, with 14 bases in between. Germline-derived CDR1 and CDR2 are SGHDN and FVKESK. This chain's CDR3 is CASSPRLEGEQYF. The CDR3 DNA is TGTGCCAGCAGCCCCCGCTTGGAGGGGGAGCAGTACTTC.

This sequence joins TRBV29-1 and TRBJ1-1; D call uncertain. The CDR3 sequence is 11 residues long. Looked up from germline, CDR1 is SQVTM and CDR2 is ANQGSEA. Trimming stripped 4 bases from V and 0 bases from J, with 3 bases between. The CDR3 is CSVGLNTEAFF. In nucleotides, the CDR3 is TGCAGCGTTGGGCTGAACACTGAAGCTTTCTTT.

The chain links TRBV5-1 to TRBJ2-3, with TRBD2 matching 7 bases. This CDR3 has 13 amino acids. V was clipped by 5 bases and J by 2 bases; unmatched bases: 2. The germline CDR1 and CDR2 sequences are SGHRS and YFSETQ. In nucleotides, the CDR3 is TGCGCCAGCAGAGCGGGGTTCACAGATACGCAGTATTTT. Its translation is CASRAGFTDTQYF.